Below, 13 T cell receptor beta chains from the same sample are listed, as sequenced in a study of cytomegalovirus exposure and HLA in healthy donors. This PCR relied on a set of 60 Vbeta primers and 13 Jbeta primers. Produced via immunoSEQ multiplex PCR; TCRdb's table is partial and in-frame only. Among roughly 200,000 clones listed, 75% to 90% were seen once. The sequencing sample was made of PBMCs. The receptors were sampled from a woman between 25 and 40 years old in good health and CMV-seronegative.

This clone was seen more than once but under ten times. The J gene is TRBJ2-3, the V gene TRBV11-2; D perhaps matches TRBD2 (5 bases). The CDR3 runs 16 residues. In germline, CDR1 is SGHAT, CDR2 FQNNGV. Between the trimmed V and J ends, which lost 8 bases and 3 bases, there was a span of 21 bases. In nucleotides, the CDR3 is TGTGCCAGCGCCCTCCTAGGGCGGGCTCTTACAGATACGCAGTATTTT. This sequence encodes CASALLGRALTDTQYF.

V gene TRBV27 combines with J gene TRBJ2-1; TRBD1 matches 7 bases. The V and J ends lost 6 bases and 6 bases, in that order; junction bases with no gene match: 14. CDR3 length: 16 residues. From germline, CDR1 is MNHEY and CDR2 SMNVEV (reference sequence). The CDR3 DNA sequence: TGTGCCAGCAGCTACAGGGGTCCGGATCTGGGCAATGAGCAGTTCTTC. This gives the protein CASSYRGPDLGNEQFF.

The V call is TRBV11-2, the J call TRBJ2-7, with TRBD2 as a possible D gene (5 bases). Germline lookup yields CDR1 SGHAT and CDR2 FQNNGV. V lost 4 bases, J lost 4 bases, and 17 bases lay in between. The CDR3 loop spans 15 amino acids. This chain's CDR3 is CASSSLDRDQYEQYF. The CDR3 DNA is TGTGCCAGCAGCTCTCTCGACCGGGATCAATACGAGCAGTACTTC.

The rearrangement uses TRBV6-1 and TRBJ2-7, with D perhaps TRBD1 (5 bases). The CDR3 totals 12 residues. Looked up from germline, CDR1 is MNHNS and CDR2 is SASEGT. Trimming left V 6 bases short and J 2 bases short, with 8 bases between. The CDR3: CASRETAYEQYF. In DNA, the CDR3 is TGTGCCAGCAGGGAGACAGCCTACGAGCAGTACTTC.

This chain connects TRBV30 to TRBJ1-2, with D hard to call. Germline-derived CDR1 and CDR2 are GTSNPN and SVGIG (reference sequence). The CDR3 has 13 residues. Trimming removed 1 base at V and 3 bases at J, with 9 bases between. The DNA of the CDR3 is TGTGCCTGGAGTGAAGATACACACTATGGCTACACCTTC. Protein sequence: CAWSEDTHYGYTF.

This clone occurred once. The chain uses TRBV9 and TRBJ2-6; D is possibly TRBD2 (5 bases). Germline V gene sequence: CDR1 SGDLS, CDR2 YYNGEE. The CDR3 runs 14 residues. V gave up 4 bases and J gave up 7 bases, with 12 bases separating them. The CDR3 loop reads CASSSEGDANVLTF. In DNA form, the CDR3 reads TGTGCCAGCAGCTCCGAGGGAGACGCCAACGTCCTGACTTTC.

This chain joins TRBV7-9 and TRBJ1-1; maybe TRBD1 (6 bases). V gave up 7 bases and J gave up 3 bases, with 21 bases separating them. CDR1 is SEHNR, CDR2 FQNEAQ, per germline (reference sequence). CDR3 size: 16 residues. The CDR3 region has the DNA TGTGCCAGCAATTCGGTCGGGGGGCATCTCGACACTGAAGCTTTCTTT. Amino acids: CASNSVGGHLDTEAFF. The full variable domain, with the rest looked up from reference TRBV7-9 and TRBJ1-1, is DTGVSQNPRHKITKRGQNVTFRCDPISEHNRLYWYRQTLGQGPEFLTYFQNEAQLEKSRLLSDRFSAERPKGSFSTLEIQRTEQGDSAMYLCASNSVGGHLDTEAFFGQGTRLTVV.

The chain recombines TRBV28 with TRBJ2-3; weak D call: TRBD2 (5 bases). V lost 4 bases, J lost 2 bases, and 13 bases lay in between. The CDR3 consists of 15 residues. Germline CDR1 and CDR2: MDHEN and SYDVKM. The CDR3 nucleotides are TGTGCCAGCAGTTCTTGGCGGGCGAACACAGATACGCAGTATTTT. Protein product: CASSSWRANTDTQYF.

The chain employs TRBV18 and TRBJ2-1, with a possible D match to TRBD2 (5 bases). V lost 3 bases, J lost 7 bases, and 10 bases lay in between. CDR1 KGHSH and CDR2 LQKENI come from the germline V gene. The CDR3 extends over 13 amino acids. The chain's CDR3 is CASSPSGVNEQFF. CDR3 DNA: TGTGCCAGCTCACCCTCCGGGGTGAATGAGCAGTTCTTC.

The rearrangement links TRBV19 to TRBJ1-1, with 9 bases that match TRBD1. J lost 10 bases, V lost 4 bases, and 7 bases had no gene match. This CDR3 has 13 residues. CDR1 and CDR2 (germline): LNHDA, SQIVND (reference sequence). In DNA, the CDR3 is TGTGCCAGTAGTACCGGACAGGGGCGGGTAGCTTTCTTT. Protein product: CASSTGQGRVAFF.

This rearrangement joins TRBV2 to TRBJ1-1; maybe TRBD1 (6 bases). V lost 8 bases, J lost 4 bases, and 17 bases lay in between. The CDR3 length is 14 residues. From germline, CDR1 is SNHLY and CDR2 FYNNEI. DNA of the CDR3: TGTGCCAGCTCCCGGACAGTTCATTCCACTGAAGCTTTCTTT. It codes for CASSRTVHSTEAFF.

The chain carries TRBV14 and TRBJ2-7, with 10 bases fitting TRBD2. Germline CDR1 and CDR2: SGHDN and FVKESK. This CDR3 is 13 amino acids long. V was clipped by 6 bases and J by 2 bases; unmatched bases: 1. CDR3 sequence: CASRLAGAYEQYF. Written as DNA, the CDR3 is TGTGCCAGCAGGCTAGCGGGGGCCTACGAGCAGTACTTC.

The chain is built from TRBV5-1 and TRBJ1-1; TRBD1 aligns across 10 bases. The V and J ends lost 1 base and 5 bases, in that order; junction bases with no gene match: 11. This CDR3 contains 17 residues. Germline V lookup: CDR1 SGHRS, CDR2 YFSETQ. The CDR3 coding sequence is TGCGCCAGCAGCTTGTTTGGGACAGGGGCCGGGGGGACTGAAGCTTTCTTT. This gives the protein CASSLFGTGAGGTEAFF.